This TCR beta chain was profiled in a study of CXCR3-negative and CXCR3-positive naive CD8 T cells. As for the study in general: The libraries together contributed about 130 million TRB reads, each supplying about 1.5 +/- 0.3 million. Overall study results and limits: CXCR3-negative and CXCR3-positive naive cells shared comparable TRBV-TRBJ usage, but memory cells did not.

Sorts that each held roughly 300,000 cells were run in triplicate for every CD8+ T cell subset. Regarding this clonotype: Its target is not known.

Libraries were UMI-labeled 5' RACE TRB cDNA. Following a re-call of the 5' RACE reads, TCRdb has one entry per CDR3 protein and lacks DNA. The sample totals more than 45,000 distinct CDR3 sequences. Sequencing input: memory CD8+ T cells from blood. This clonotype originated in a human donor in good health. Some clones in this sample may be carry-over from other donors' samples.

The chain's CDR3 is CASSPGRSVGYTF. The chain joins TRBV14 to TRBJ1-2. The CDR3 spans 13 residues. CDR1 and CDR2 (germline): SGHDN, FVKESK.